The clone carrying this T cell receptor (beta chain) qualifies as medium-sized. The record originates from a study of blood T cell repertoires in COVID-19. This table comes from immunoSEQ multiplex PCR, and its TCRdb copy is limited to in-frame clones, with some not included. The table includes roughly 180,000 clones, roughly 84% detected once. Sequencing was done on a sample of PBMCs or T cells enriched from blood (not recorded which). This TCR derives from a man between 60 and 75 years old who had recovered from COVID-19.

CDR3 sequence (DNA): TGTGCCAGCAGTTCCCCGAGCGGGAGTGGTACAGATACGCAGTATTTT. Translated, it gives CASSSPSGSGTDTQYF. The chain uses TRBV27 and TRBJ2-3, with TRBD2 matching over 8 bases. The CDR3 is 16 amino acids. Germline V lookup: CDR1 MNHEY, CDR2 SMNVEV (reference sequence). V was clipped by 4 bases and J by 3 bases; unmatched bases: 9.